This T cell receptor (beta chain) was sequenced in a study of blood T cell repertoires in COVID-19. Across the whole study: Some COVID-19 samples were acute and others convalescent; all came from the United States, Italy and Spain. PBMCs, B-cell-depleted T cells, or T cells provided the cDNA or gDNA that made up the material.

Authors' data handling: Scientists estimated how many nucleated cells there were by amplifying reference gene primers. Libraries were prepared by immunoSEQ multiplex PCR; TCRdb keeps only in-frame clonotypes and omits some of them. The V and J calls and clone size come from that table; D and trimming were worked out from the DNA. The profile covers 90,000 to 120,000 clones, with roughly nine tenths appearing a single time and about 6.3% taken by the ten largest. The CDR3 length is 13 residues. Germline values: CDR1 ENHRY, CDR2 SYGVKD. Trimming left V 6 bases short and J 1 base short, with 9 bases between.

Material: peripheral blood. The sequence derives from a human donor in a cohort sampled during active COVID-19. V gene TRBV10-3 combines with J gene TRBJ1-1, with D tentatively TRBD1 (5 bases). The CDR3 loop is CAIRAGENTEAFF. The CDR3 nucleotides are TGTGCCATCAGGGCGGGGGAGAACACTGAAGCTTTCTTT.